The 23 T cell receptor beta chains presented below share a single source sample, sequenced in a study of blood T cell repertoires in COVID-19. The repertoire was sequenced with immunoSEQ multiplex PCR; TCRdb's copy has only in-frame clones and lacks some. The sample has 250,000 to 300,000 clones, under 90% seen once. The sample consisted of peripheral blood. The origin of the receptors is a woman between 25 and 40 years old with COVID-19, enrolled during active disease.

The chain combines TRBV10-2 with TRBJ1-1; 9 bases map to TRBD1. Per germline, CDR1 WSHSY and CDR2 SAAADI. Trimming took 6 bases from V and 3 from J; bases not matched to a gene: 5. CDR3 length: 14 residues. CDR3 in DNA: TGCGCCAGCAGAGAGGGACAGGGCCACACTGAAGCTTTCTTT. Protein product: CASREGQGHTEAFF.

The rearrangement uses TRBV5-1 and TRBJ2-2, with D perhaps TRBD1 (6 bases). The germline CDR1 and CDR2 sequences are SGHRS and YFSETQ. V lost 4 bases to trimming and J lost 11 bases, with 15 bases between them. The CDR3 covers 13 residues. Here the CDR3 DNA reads TGCGCCAGCAGCCTAGACAGGCTCCAAGAGCTGTTTTTT. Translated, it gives CASSLDRLQELFF.

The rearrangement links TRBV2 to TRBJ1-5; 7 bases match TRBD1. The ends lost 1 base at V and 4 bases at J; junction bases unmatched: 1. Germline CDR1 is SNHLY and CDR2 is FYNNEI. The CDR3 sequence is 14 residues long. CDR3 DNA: TGTGCCAGCAGTGAAGTGACAGGGAATCAGCCCCAGCATTTT. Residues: CASSEVTGNQPQHF.

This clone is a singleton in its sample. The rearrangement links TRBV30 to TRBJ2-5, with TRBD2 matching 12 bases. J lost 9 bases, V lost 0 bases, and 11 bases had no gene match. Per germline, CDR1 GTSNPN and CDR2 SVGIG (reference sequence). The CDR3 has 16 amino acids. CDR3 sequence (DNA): TGTGCCTGGAGTGTCCCGCTAGCGGGGGGGGTGTTGGCCCAGTACTTC. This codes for CAWSVPLAGGVLAQYF.

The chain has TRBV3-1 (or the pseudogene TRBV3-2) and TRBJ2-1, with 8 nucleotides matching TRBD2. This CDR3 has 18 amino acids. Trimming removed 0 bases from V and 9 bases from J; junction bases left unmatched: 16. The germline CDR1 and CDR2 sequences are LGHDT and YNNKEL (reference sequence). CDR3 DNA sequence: TGTGCCAGCAGCCAAGATATTACTGGGACTAGGAGAGTGAGTGAGCAGTTCTTC. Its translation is CASSQDITGTRRVSEQFF.

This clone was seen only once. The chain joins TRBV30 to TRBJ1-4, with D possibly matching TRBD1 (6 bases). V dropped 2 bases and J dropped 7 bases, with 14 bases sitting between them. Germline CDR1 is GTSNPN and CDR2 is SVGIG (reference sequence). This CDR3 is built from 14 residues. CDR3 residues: CAWSIRGFREKLFF. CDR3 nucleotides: TGTGCCTGGAGTATCAGGGGTTTTCGTGAAAAACTGTTTTTT.

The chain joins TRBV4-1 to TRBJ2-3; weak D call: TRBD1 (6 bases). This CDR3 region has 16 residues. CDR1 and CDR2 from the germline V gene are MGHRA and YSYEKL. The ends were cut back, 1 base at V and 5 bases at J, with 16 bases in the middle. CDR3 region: CASSQAWQGYGDTQYF. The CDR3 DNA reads TGCGCCAGCAGCCAAGCATGGCAGGGGTATGGAGATACGCAGTATTTT.

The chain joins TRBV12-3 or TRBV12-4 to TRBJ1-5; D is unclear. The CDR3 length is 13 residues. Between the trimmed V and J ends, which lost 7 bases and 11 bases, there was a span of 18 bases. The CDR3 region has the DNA TGTGCCAGCACCGGAGAGGAGATGGAGGCCCAGCATTTT. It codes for CASTGEEMEAQHF.

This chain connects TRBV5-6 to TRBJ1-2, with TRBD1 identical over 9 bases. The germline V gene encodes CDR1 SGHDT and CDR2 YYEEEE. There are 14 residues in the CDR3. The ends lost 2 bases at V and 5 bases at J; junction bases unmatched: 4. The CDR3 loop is CASSFTGGRYGYTF. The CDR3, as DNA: TGTGCCAGCAGCTTTACAGGGGGCCGGTATGGCTACACCTTC. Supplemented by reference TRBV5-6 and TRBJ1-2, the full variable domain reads DAGVTQSPTHLIKTRGQQVTLRCSPKSGHDTVSWYQQALGQGPQFIFQYYEEEERQRGNFPDRFSGHQFPNYSSELNVNALLLGDSALYLCASSFTGGRYGYTFGSGTRLTVV.

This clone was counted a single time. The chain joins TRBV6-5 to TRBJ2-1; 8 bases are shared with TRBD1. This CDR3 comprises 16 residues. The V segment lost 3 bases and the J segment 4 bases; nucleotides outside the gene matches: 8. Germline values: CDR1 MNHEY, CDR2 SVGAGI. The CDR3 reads CASSYASGQEYNEQFF. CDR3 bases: TGTGCCAGCAGTTATGCCTCGGGACAGGAATACAATGAGCAGTTCTTC.

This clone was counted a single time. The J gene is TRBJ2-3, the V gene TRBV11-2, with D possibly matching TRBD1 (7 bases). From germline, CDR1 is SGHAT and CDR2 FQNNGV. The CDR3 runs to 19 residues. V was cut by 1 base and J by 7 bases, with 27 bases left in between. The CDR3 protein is CASSLGRGRLSPALNTQYF. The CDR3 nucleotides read TGTGCCAGCAGCTTAGGGAGGGGGCGGCTCAGTCCCGCTCTAAATACGCAGTATTTT.

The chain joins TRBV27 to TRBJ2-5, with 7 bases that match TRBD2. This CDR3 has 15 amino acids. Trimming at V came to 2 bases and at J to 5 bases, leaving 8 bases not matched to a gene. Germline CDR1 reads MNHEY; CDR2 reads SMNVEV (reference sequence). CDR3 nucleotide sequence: TGTGCCAGCAGTTTAGTAGGGGCGCGGGGGGAGACCCAGTACTTC. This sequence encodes CASSLVGARGETQYF.

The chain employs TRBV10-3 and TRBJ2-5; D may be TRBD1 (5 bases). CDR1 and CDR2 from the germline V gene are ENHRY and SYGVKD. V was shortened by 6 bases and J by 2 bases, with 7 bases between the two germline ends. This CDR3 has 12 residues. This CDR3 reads CAISREQETQYF. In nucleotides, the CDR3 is TGTGCCATCAGCAGGGAACAAGAGACCCAGTACTTC.

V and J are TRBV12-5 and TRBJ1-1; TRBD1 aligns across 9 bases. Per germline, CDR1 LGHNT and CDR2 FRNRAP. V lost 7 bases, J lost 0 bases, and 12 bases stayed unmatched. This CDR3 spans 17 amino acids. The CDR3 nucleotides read TGTGCTAGTGCCGTGGACGGGACAGGGAGGATGAACACTGAAGCTTTCTTT. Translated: CASAVDGTGRMNTEAFF.

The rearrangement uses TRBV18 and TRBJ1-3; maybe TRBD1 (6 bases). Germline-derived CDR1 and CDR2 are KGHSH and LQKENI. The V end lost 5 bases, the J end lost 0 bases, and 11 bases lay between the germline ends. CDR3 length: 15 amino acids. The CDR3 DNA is TGTGCCAGCTCAGCTGACAGGCGCTCTGGAAACACCATATATTTT. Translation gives CASSADRRSGNTIYF.

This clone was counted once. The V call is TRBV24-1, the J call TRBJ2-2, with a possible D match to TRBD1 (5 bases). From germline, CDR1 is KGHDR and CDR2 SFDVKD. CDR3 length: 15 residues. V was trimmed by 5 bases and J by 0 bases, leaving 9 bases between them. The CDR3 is CATSVQGSNTGELFF. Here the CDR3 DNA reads TGTGCCACCAGTGTCCAGGGTTCGAACACCGGGGAGCTGTTTTTT.

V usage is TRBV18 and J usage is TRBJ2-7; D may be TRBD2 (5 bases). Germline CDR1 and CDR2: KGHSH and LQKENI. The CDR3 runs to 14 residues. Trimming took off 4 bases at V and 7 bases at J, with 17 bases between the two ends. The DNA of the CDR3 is TGTGCCAGCTCACACGGGATGAAGGGTGGAGAGCAGTACTTC. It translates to CASSHGMKGGEQYF.

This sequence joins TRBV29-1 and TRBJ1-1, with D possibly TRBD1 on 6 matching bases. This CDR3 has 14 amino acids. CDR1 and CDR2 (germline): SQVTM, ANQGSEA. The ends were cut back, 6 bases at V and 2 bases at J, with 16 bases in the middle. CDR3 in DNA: TGCAGCGTGAAAAAACAGGGTACAAACACTGAAGCTTTCTTT. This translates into CSVKKQGTNTEAFF.

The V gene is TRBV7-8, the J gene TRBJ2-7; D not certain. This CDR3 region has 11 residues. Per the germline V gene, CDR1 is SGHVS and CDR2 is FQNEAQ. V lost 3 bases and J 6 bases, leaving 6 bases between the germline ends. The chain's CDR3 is CASSLRREQYF. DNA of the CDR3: TGTGCCAGCAGCTTGCGGCGCGAGCAGTACTTC. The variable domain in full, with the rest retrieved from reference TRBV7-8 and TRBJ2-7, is GAGVSQSPRYKVAKRGQDVALRCDPISGHVSLFWYQQALGQGPEFLTYFQNEAQLDKSGLPSDRFFAERPEGSVSTLKIQRTQQEDSAVYLCASSLRREQYFGPGTRLTVT.

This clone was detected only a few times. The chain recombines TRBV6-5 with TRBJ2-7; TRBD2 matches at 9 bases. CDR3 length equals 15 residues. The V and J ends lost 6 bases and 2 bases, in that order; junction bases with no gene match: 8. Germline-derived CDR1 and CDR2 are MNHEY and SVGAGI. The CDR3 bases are TGTGCCAGCAGCGGCAATAGCGGGGGAACCTACGAGCAGTACTTC. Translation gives CASSGNSGGTYEQYF.

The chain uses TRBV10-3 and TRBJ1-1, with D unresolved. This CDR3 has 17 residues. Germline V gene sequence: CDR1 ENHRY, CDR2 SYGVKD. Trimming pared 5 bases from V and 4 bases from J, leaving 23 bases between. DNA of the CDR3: TGTGCCATCAGTTTTACGGGTCGGTCGGTTGTGGGCACTGAAGCTTTCTTT. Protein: CAISFTGRSVVGTEAFF.

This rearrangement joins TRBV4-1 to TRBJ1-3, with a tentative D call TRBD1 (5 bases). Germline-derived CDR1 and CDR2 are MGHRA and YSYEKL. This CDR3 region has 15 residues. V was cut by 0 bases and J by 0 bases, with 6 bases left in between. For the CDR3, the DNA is TGCGCCAGCAGCCAAGACGGGGGCTCTGGAAACACCATATATTTT. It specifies CASSQDGGSGNTIYF.

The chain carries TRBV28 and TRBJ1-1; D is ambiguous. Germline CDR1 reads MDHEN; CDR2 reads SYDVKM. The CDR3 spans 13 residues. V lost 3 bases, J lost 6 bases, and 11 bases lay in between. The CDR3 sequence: CASSFTSASEAFF. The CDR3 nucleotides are TGTGCCAGCAGTTTTACGAGTGCTTCTGAAGCTTTCTTT.